These T cell receptor beta chains were read from a single sample in a study of response to subunit inactivated influenza vaccine. MiXCR, applied by TCRdb to the RT-PCR reads, yields one record per CDR3 protein. The sample has 700,000 to 900,000 distinct CDR3 sequences, less than 25% seen once. The sample in question was PBMCs from blood, obtained less than 6 days after vaccination. The receptors were sampled from a man aged 45-65 years who received an inactivated influenza vaccine. The conserved cysteine and the conserved F or W are not part of the CDR3 here.

V gene: TRBV7-9
J gene: TRBJ2-1
CDR3 protein: ASAVPHFAGVINEQF

V gene: TRBV29-1
J gene: TRBJ2-1
CDR3 protein: STRVGTQPKYNEQF

V gene: TRBV5-4
J gene: TRBJ1-4
CDR3 protein: ASSLRDGNEKLF

V gene: TRBV12-3/TRBV12-4
J gene: TRBJ1-2
CDR3 protein: ASSRQGAHGYT

V gene: TRBV20-1
J gene: TRBJ1-4
CDR3 protein: SARRMGEKLF

V gene: TRBV24-1
J gene: TRBJ2-2
CDR3 protein: ATEATGRTGELF

V gene: TRBV6-1
J gene: TRBJ1-6
CDR3 protein: ASRQGSYNSPLH

V gene: TRBV6-1
J gene: TRBJ2-4
CDR3 protein: ASTLTGENIQY

V gene: TRBV13
J gene: TRBJ2-7
CDR3 protein: ASRIGLGGSSYEQY

V gene: TRBV7-3
J gene: TRBJ1-4
CDR3 protein: ASNAGNREATNEKLF

V gene: TRBV10-3
J gene: TRBJ2-7
CDR3 protein: AISESGQGFDEQY

V gene: TRBV5-1
J gene: TRBJ2-1
CDR3 protein: ASSLEVLKGSYNEQF

V gene: TRBV24-1
J gene: TRBJ2-1
CDR3 protein: ATSDGDRAYNEQF

V gene: TRBV5-4
J gene: TRBJ2-1
CDR3 protein: ASSHRDYLGNEQF

V gene: TRBV28
J gene: TRBJ1-5
CDR3 protein: ASSLPRGGNQPQH

V gene: TRBV4-1
J gene: TRBJ2-5
CDR3 protein: ASSQEWQGVQETQY

V gene: TRBV28
J gene: TRBJ2-5
CDR3 protein: ASSLGRGGMLDSRETQY

V gene: TRBV7-6
J gene: TRBJ2-5
CDR3 protein: ASSLGPGDQETQY

V gene: TRBV20-1
J gene: TRBJ2-3
CDR3 protein: SAAGGSGLPKNTQY

V gene: TRBV20-1
J gene: TRBJ1-3
CDR3 protein: SAIWRANTIY

V gene: TRBV3-1
J gene: TRBJ1-2
CDR3 protein: ASSQGVQAIYGYT

V gene: TRBV12-3/TRBV12-4
J gene: TRBJ1-1
CDR3 protein: ASSSRQGAEAF

V gene: TRBV7-9
J gene: TRBJ2-3
CDR3 protein: ASSLYGSNRDTQY

V gene: TRBV5-1
J gene: TRBJ2-3
CDR3 protein: ASSLSPGAGDTQY

V gene: TRBV27
J gene: TRBJ2-7
CDR3 protein: ASSPLGVYEQY

V gene: TRBV29-1
J gene: TRBJ2-5
CDR3 protein: SADGQLQETQY

V gene: TRBV29-1
J gene: TRBJ2-4
CDR3 protein: SALTSDIQY

V gene: TRBV7-9
J gene: TRBJ1-2
CDR3 protein: ASSLDAELYGYT

V gene: TRBV20-1
J gene: TRBJ1-1
CDR3 protein: SALQGGRVNTEAF

V gene: TRBV5-6
J gene: TRBJ2-2
CDR3 protein: ASSLLGTGDSGELF

V gene: TRBV4-2
J gene: TRBJ2-1
CDR3 protein: ASSQEVWGAHNEQF

V gene: TRBV28
J gene: TRBJ1-4
CDR3 protein: ASSSSGDRGRSNEKLF

V gene: TRBV7-8
J gene: TRBJ2-3
CDR3 protein: ASRETRVDTDTQY

V gene: TRBV10-3
J gene: TRBJ2-2
CDR3 protein: AIRTSGSATGELF

V gene: TRBV4-3
J gene: TRBJ1-1
CDR3 protein: ASSPEVGQGYTEAF